A selection of T cell receptor beta chains follows, all from one sample in a study of T cell responses to AZD1222 COVID-19 vaccine. Repertoires were generated with immunoSEQ multiplex PCR, while TCRdb's copy carries only in-frame clones and drops some. In the table there are more than 95,000 clones, around 92% of which are singletons. This specimen consisted of peripheral blood, obtained on day 0 of AZD1222 vaccination. All receptors come from an adult in good health. CDR3s include the opening cysteine and the closing phenylalanine or tryptophan. D genes are given only for firm matches. A row's size may be missing; if present it is once, few, many or a size class.

j_gene	v_gene	d_gene	abundance	CDR3nt	CDR3aa
TRBJ1-5	TRBV19	NA	NA	TGTGCCACCAAATGGGCAGGGGATAGCAATCAGCCCCAGCATTTT	CATKWAGDSNQPQHF
TRBJ2-6	TRBV10-3	TRBD1	NA	TGTGCCATCAGTGACCCTCAGGGGGTCTGGTCGGCCTTTTCTACATCCTCTGGGGCCAACGTCCTGACTTTC	CAISDPQGVWSAFSTSSGANVLTF
TRBJ1-5	TRBV7-2	NA	NA	TGTGCCAGCAGCTTTTCCGCAACAGTAAGCAATCAGCCCCAGCATTTT	CASSFSATVSNQPQHF
TRBJ1-6	TRBV7-9	TRBD1	NA	TGTGCCAGCAGCCCCCTAGGAATGGACAGGGATAATTCACCCCTCCACTTT	CASSPLGMDRDNSPLHF
TRBJ1-2	TRBV18	TRBD1	NA	TGTGCCAGCTCACCACTAAATACAGGGGGCGGATTGATCGGCGGCTACACCTTC	CASSPLNTGGGLIGGYTF
TRBJ1-5	TRBV28	TRBD1	few	TGTGCCAGCAGTTTACTGGACAGGGAGCATCAGCCCCAGCATTTT	CASSLLDREHQPQHF
TRBJ2-7	TRBV27	NA	NA	TGCGCGGAGGTAGCGGACTCCTACGAGCAGTACTTC	CAEVADSYEQYF
TRBJ2-5	TRBV19	NA	NA	TGTGCCAGTAGAGATCTCCTCACGGAGACCCAGTACTTC	CASRDLLTETQYF
TRBJ1-3	TRBV30	NA	NA	TGTGCCTGGGTCCCGCGACTCTCTGGAAACACCATATATTTT	CAWVPRLSGNTIYF
TRBJ2-1	TRBV5-4	NA	NA	TGTGCCAGCAGCTACCGCGGGACAGACAATGAGCAGTTCTTC	CASSYRGTDNEQFF
TRBJ2-3	TRBV6-5	NA	NA	TGTGCCAGCCGGTCCCGGGCAGCCACCACAGATACGCAGTATTTT	CASRSRAATTDTQYF
TRBJ2-1	TRBV14	TRBD1	NA	TGTGCCAGCAGCCAGGAACAGGGGGCCTACAATGAGCAGTTCTTC	CASSQEQGAYNEQFF
TRBJ2-7	TRBV28	NA	NA	TGTGCCAGCACTCCATGGGGGAGGTCCGAGCAGTACTTC	CASTPWGRSEQYF
TRBJ2-7	TRBV6-1	NA	NA	TGTGCCAGCAGTGAAGCGTCGGCCTTCCCTCGGCCCGAGCAGTACTTC	CASSEASAFPRPEQYF
TRBJ2-1	TRBV6-2/TRBV6-3	NA	NA	TGTGCCAGCAGTTACTCGGAACGCAATGAGCAGTTCTTC	CASSYSERNEQFF
TRBJ1-2	TRBV27	NA	NA	TGTGCCAGCAGGCCAGGGGCAGACTTCTATGGCTACACCTTC	CASRPGADFYGYTF
TRBJ2-2	TRBV27	NA	NA	TGTGCCAGCAGTTTATCGAACACCGGGGAGCTGTTTTTT	CASSLSNTGELFF
TRBJ2-7	TRBV7-2	NA	few	TGTGCCAGCAGCCCCCCCAGCGCCCTTAACTACGAGCAGTACTTC	CASSPPSALNYEQYF
TRBJ2-1	TRBV9	TRBD2	NA	TGTGCCAGCAGCCAAGCGGGAGTCGGGTACAATGAGCAGTTCTTC	CASSQAGVGYNEQFF
TRBJ2-2	TRBV27	NA	NA	TGTGCCAGCACTAGTTGGGGAGCGACGAACACCGGGGAGCTGTTTTTT	CASTSWGATNTGELFF
TRBJ1-2	TRBV27	NA	NA	TGTGCCAGCAGTTTGGAGGGCTATGGCTACACCTTC	CASSLEGYGYTF
TRBJ2-7	TRBV7-3	NA	NA	TGTGCCAGCAGTCGATGGTATTTGGGGCGGAGTCCCTACGAGCAGTACTTC	CASSRWYLGRSPYEQYF
TRBJ1-5	TRBV7-9	NA	NA	TGTGCCAGCAGCTCACAGGGATTGGATCAGCCCCAGCATTTT	CASSSQGLDQPQHF
TRBJ1-3	TRBV6-5	NA	NA	TGTGCCAGCAGGGCAGCCTACTCTGGAAACACCATATATTTT	CASRAAYSGNTIYF
TRBJ2-1	TRBV5-1	NA	NA	TGCGCCAGCAGCTTGGCGGCACGAATAGACTACAATGAGCAGTTCTTC	CASSLAARIDYNEQFF
TRBJ2-1	TRBV28	TRBD1	NA	TGTGCCAGCAGCACCGGACAGGGCACCTACAATGAGCAGTTCTTC	CASSTGQGTYNEQFF
TRBJ1-2	TRBV5-4	NA	NA	TGTGCCAGCAGCTTCGCGCGAGAATCGAGTGGCTACACCTTC	CASSFARESSGYTF